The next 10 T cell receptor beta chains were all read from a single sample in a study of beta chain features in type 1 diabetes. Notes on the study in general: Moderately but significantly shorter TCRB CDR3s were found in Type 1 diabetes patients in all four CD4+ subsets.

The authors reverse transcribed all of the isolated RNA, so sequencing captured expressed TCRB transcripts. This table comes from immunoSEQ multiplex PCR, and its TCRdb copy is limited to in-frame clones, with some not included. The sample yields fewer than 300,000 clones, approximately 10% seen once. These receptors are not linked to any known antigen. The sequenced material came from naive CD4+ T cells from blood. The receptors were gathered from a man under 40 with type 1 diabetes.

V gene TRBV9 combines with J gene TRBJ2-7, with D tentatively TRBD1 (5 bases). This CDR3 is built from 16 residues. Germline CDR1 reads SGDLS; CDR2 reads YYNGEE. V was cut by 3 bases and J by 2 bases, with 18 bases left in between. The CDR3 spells CASSAGGAGSTYEQYF. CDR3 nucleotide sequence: TGTGCCAGCAGCGCGGGTGGGGCAGGCTCAACCTACGAGCAGTACTTC.

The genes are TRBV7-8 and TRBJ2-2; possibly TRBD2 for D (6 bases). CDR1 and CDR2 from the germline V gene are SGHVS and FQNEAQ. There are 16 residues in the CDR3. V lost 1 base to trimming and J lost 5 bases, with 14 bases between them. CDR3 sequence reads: CASSLERWGRTGELFF. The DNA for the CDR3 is TGTGCCAGCAGCTTAGAGCGTTGGGGGAGGACCGGGGAGCTGTTTTTT.

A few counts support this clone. The CDR3 loop is CAWSRGGLSEQYF. Written as DNA, the CDR3 is TGTGCCTGGAGTCGGGGGGGCCTCTCCGAGCAGTACTTC. The genes are TRBV30 and TRBJ2-7; 8 bases line up with TRBD2. Trimming cost V 2 bases and J 6 bases; bases outside gene matches: 6. The CDR3 covers 13 residues. Germline V lookup: CDR1 GTSNPN, CDR2 SVGIG (reference sequence). The complete variable domain, with remaining parts taken from reference TRBV30 and TRBJ2-7, reads SQTIHQWPATLVQPVGSPLSLECTVEGTSNPNLYWYRQAAGRGLQLLFYSVGIGQISSEVPQNLSASRPQDRQFILSSKKLLLSDSGFYLCAWSRGGLSEQYFGPGTRLTVT.

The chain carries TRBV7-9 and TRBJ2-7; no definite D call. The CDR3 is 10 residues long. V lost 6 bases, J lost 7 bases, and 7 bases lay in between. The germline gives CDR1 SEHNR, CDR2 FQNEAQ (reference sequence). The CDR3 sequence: CASRPAEQYF. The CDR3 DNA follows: TGTGCCAGCAGGCCCGCGGAGCAGTACTTC.

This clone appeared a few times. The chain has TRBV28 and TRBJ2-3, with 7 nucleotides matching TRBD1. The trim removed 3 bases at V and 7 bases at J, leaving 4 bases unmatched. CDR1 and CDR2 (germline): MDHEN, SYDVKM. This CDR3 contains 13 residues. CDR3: CASSFGRGNTQYF. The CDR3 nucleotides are TGTGCCAGCAGTTTCGGCAGGGGGAATACGCAGTATTTT.

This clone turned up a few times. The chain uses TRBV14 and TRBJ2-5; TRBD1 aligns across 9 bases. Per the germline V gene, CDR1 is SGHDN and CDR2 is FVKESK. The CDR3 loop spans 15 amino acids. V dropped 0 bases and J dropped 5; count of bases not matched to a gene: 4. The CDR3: CASSQDWTGAETQYF. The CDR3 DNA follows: TGTGCCAGCAGCCAAGATTGGACAGGGGCGGAGACCCAGTACTTC.

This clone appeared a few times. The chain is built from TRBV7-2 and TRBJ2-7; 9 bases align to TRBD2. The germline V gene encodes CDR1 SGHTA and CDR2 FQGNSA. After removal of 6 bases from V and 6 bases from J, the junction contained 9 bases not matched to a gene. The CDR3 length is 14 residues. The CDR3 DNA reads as TGTGCCAGCAGAAGGTCTAGCGGGAATTCCGAGCAGTACTTC. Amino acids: CASRRSSGNSEQYF.

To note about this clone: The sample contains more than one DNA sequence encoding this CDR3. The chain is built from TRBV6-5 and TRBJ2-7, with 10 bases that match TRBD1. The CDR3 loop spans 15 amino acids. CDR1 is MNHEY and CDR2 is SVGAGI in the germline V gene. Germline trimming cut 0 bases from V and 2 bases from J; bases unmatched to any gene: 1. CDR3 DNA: TGTGCCAGCAGTTACTCCGGACAGGGGGCCTACGAGCAGTACTTC. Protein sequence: CASSYSGQGAYEQYF.

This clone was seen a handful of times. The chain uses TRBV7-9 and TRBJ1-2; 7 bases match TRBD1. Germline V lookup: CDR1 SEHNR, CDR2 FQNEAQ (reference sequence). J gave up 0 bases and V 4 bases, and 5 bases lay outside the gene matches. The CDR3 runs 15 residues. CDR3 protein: CASSSLTGPNYGYTF. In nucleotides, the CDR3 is TGTGCCAGCAGCTCCCTGACAGGGCCTAACTATGGCTACACCTTC.

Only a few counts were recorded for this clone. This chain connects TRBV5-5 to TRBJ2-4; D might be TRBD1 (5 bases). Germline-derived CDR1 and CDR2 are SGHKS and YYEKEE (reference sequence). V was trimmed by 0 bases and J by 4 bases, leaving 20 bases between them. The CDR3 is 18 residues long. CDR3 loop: CASSLVGMGPKAKNIQYF. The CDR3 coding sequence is TGTGCCAGCAGCTTGGTGGGAATGGGGCCAAAGGCTAAAAACATTCAGTACTTC.